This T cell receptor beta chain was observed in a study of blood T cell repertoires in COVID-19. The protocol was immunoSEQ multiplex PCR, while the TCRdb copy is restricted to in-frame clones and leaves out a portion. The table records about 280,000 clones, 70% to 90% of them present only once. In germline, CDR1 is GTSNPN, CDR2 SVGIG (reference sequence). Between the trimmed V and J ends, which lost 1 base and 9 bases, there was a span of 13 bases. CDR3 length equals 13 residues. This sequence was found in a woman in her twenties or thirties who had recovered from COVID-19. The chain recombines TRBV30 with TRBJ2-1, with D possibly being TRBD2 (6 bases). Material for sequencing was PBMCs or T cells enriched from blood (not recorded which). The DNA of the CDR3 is TGTGCCTGGAGTGGGGGGGTTAGCATTGAGCAGTTCTTC. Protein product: CAWSGGVSIEQFF.